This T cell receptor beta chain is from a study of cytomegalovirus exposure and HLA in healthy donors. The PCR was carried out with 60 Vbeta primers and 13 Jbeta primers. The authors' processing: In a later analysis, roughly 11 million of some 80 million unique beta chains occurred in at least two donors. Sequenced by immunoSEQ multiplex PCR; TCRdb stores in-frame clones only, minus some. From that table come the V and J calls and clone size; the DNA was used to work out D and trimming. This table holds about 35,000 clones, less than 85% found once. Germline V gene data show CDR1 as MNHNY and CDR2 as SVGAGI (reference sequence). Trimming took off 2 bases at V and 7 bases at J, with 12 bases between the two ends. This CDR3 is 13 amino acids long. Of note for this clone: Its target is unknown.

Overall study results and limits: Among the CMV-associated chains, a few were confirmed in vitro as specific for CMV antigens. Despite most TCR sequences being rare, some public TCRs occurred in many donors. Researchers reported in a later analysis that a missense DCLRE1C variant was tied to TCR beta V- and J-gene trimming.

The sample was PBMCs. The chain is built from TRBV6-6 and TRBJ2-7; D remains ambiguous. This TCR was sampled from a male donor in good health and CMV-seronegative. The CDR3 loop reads CASSYVSVREQYF. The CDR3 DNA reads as TGTGCCAGCAGTTACGTTTCGGTTAGAGAGCAGTACTTC.